One sample yielded the 8 T cell receptor beta chains listed below, sequenced in a study of neoadjuvant nivolumab and ipilimumab in lung cancer. Clones were read by immunoSEQ multiplex PCR, and TCRdb kept only the in-frame ones, dropping some. Among over 25,000 clones listed, about 92% were seen once. The material was peripheral blood, obtained after neoadjuvant nivolumab, alone or with ipilimumab, at or shortly before surgery. Receptors were obtained from an adult with non-small cell lung cancer.

The chain is built from TRBV7-2 and TRBJ1-1; the D gene is possibly TRBD1 (6 bases). The CDR3 length is 14 residues. Germline V gives CDR1 SGHTA, CDR2 FQGNSA. V was cut by 4 bases and J by 11 bases, with 20 bases left in between. CDR3 sequence (DNA): TGTGCCAGCAGCTCAAGCGGGGGCAAGCAGGAGGCTTTCTTT. It translates to CASSSSGGKQEAFF.

The chain has TRBV7-9 and TRBJ1-1, with 7 bases identical to TRBD1. V was pared by 0 bases and J by 7 bases, with 8 bases of the junction left unmatched. Germline CDR1 SEHNR, CDR2 FQNEAQ (reference sequence). The CDR3 length is 15 residues. CDR3 DNA: TGTGCCAGCAGCTTAGCGTTGGGACAGATCGTTGAAGCTTTCTTT. Protein product: CASSLALGQIVEAFF.

The V and J genes are TRBV5-1 and TRBJ2-7; 9 nucleotides agree with TRBD1. CDR1 and CDR2 from the germline V gene are SGHRS and YFSETQ. The CDR3 totals 15 residues. V trimming: 2 bases; J trimming: 6 bases; junction bases outside the gene matches: 9. CDR3 nucleotide sequence: TGCGCCAGCAGCTTCTCCGGGACAGGGCAATCCGAGCAGTACTTC. This translates into CASSFSGTGQSEQYF.

This chain joins TRBV5-4 and TRBJ2-1; D call uncertain. This CDR3 contains 12 residues. Germline CDR1 SGHNT, CDR2 YYREEE (reference sequence). The V gene lost 4 bases and the J gene lost 9 bases, with 11 bases spanning the gap. CDR3 nucleotide sequence: TGTGCCAGCAGCAGTGCACAGCTTGAGCAGTTCTTC. This translates into CASSSAQLEQFF.

The chain is built from TRBV20-1 and TRBJ2-5; D gene ambiguous. This CDR3 spans 11 amino acids. Looked up from germline, CDR1 is DFQATT and CDR2 is SNEGSKA (reference sequence). Deletions cut 4 bases from V and 4 bases from J, with 7 bases between. For the CDR3, the DNA is TGCAGTGCTAAAATGATAGAGACCCAGTACTTC. This encodes CSAKMIETQYF.

J is TRBJ2-5 and V is TRBV11-2; the match to TRBD2 covers 12 bases. The CDR3 runs 16 residues. V shed 1 base, J shed 2 bases, and the junction held 2 bases outside the gene matches. Germline CDR1 reads SGHAT; CDR2 reads FQNNGV. DNA for the CDR3: TGTGCCAGCAGCTTAGGGACTAGCGGGACACAAGAGACCCAGTACTTC. It specifies CASSLGTSGTQETQYF. Based on the CDR3 plus reference TRBV11-2 and TRBJ2-5, the full variable domain is EAGVAQSPRYKIIEKRQSVAFWCNPISGHATLYWYQQILGQGPKLLIQFQNNGVVDDSQLPKDRFSAERLKGVDSTLKIQPAKLEDSAVYLCASSLGTSGTQETQYFGPGTRLLVL.

The count of this clone is one. The V gene is TRBV5-1, the J gene TRBJ2-5; D may be TRBD2 (6 bases). The germline gives CDR1 SGHRS, CDR2 YFSETQ. The V and J ends lost 4 bases and 1 base respectively, with 8 bases between them. This CDR3 has 13 amino acids. The CDR3 nucleotides are TGCGCCAGCAGCCCGGGACTCCAAGAGACCCAGTACTTC. Protein sequence: CASSPGLQETQYF.

This sequence joins TRBV5-1 and TRBJ2-3; unclear D gene. The CDR3 length is 14 residues. CDR1 and CDR2 (germline): SGHRS, YFSETQ. V was shortened by 0 bases and J by 1 base, with 6 bases between the two germline ends. CDR3 nucleotides: TGCGCCAGCAGCTTGGGGGAAGGCACAGATACGCAGTATTTT. It yields the protein CASSLGEGTDTQYF.